This TCR beta chain was sequenced for a study of blood T cell repertoires in COVID-19. Authors' processing steps: Estimation of nucleated cell counts was performed using reference gene primer amplification. Data came from immunoSEQ multiplex PCR; TCRdb stores just in-frame clones and leaves some out. The DNA gave D and trimming, while V, J and clone size come from that table. The profile shows roughly 410,000 clones, approximately 89% of them singletons. The V gene end was trimmed by 3 bases and the J gene end by 5 bases; junction bases not matched to a gene: 2. Germline assignment: CDR1 LGHDT and CDR2 YNNKEL (reference sequence). This CDR3 comprises 15 residues.

The receptor was isolated from a middle-aged woman with COVID-19, enrolled during active disease. Material: peripheral blood. The gene calls are TRBV3-1 (or the pseudogene TRBV3-2) and TRBJ1-6; 9 positions agree with TRBD1. The CDR3 DNA is TGTGCCAGCAGCCAGGGGGACAGGGATAATTCACCCCTCCACTTT. This sequence encodes CASSQGDRDNSPLHF.